This T cell receptor (beta chain) was obtained from a study of blood T cells in healthy people across ages. Study as a whole: The capture of about one barcoded beta molecule per two T cells was achieved by template switching. Study-wide results and caveats: Possibly, changes in expanded clonotypes were confounded because donor CMV status was unknown. Strongly correlated with naive T cell percentage was TCR beta diversity.

Details on this clonotype: As yet, its antigen is unknown.

V lost 6 bases, J lost 7 bases, and 12 bases lay in between. In germline, CDR1 is MNHNS, CDR2 SASEGT. The CDR3 has 13 residues. No fewer than 7 million PBMCs went into each sample. With a J-beta primer mix and a sample-barcoded 5' primer, a second PCR ran about 7 to 12 cycles. TCRdb called the 5' RACE reads again in MiXCR, with one record for every CDR3 protein. The sample lists roughly 1,300,000 distinct CDR3 sequences; 59% were seen once. Sequencing used blood. This chain joins TRBV6-1 and TRBJ1-4; unclear D gene. This receptor was identified in a man aged 18 to 30 in good health. The CDR3 reads CASRRTLGEKLFF. CDR3 in DNA: TGTGCCAGCAGGAGGACCCTTGGTGAAAAACTGTTTTTT.